Each of the 3 T cell receptor beta chains below was sequenced from the same sample in a study of PD-L1 blockade in urothelial cancer. Time point reported: pretreatment peripheral blood. Only in-frame clones appear in the TCRdb table, and some are missing; sequencing was by immunoSEQ multiplex PCR. The data show 49,000 or so clones, with around 84% seen just once and roughly 22% held by the top ten. Sequencing used PBMCs, obtained around atezolizumab (anti-PD-L1) treatment. These receptor sequences come from a man in his 60s with urothelial cancer.

In the case of this clone: The junction does not match germline at one end; this may be a read error. The chain carries TRBV29-1 and TRBJ1-2; TRBD1 matches at 8 bases. Per the germline V gene, CDR1 is SQVTM and CDR2 is ANQGSEA. The CDR3 contains 12 residues. CDR3 nucleotide sequence: TGCAGCGTTGAAGATAGCAGGGGGCCTATCTCTTTC. Translation gives CSVEDSRGPISF.

This chain connects TRBV19 to TRBJ2-3; 11 bases fit TRBD2. Germline V gene lookup returns CDR1 LNHDA and CDR2 SQIVND (reference sequence). CDR3 length: 16 residues. Trimming at V came to 8 bases and at J to 1 base, leaving 8 bases not matched to a gene. The CDR3 DNA is TGTGCCAGTGGAAGGGTGACTAGCGGGGGCACAGATACGCAGTATTTT. Translation: CASGRVTSGGTDTQYF.

This chain connects TRBV6-6 to TRBJ2-5; D may be TRBD2 (7 bases). This CDR3 contains 15 residues. Germline V gene data show CDR1 as MNHNY and CDR2 as SVGAGI (reference sequence). The V gene lost 0 bases and the J gene lost 4 bases, with 12 bases spanning the gap. DNA for the CDR3: TGTGCCAGCAGTTACTCGCGGGGAGGGGGAGAGACCCAGTACTTC. Its translation: CASSYSRGGGETQYF.